This TCR beta chain was documented in a study of blood T cell repertoires in COVID-19. Looking at the study overall: The analysed material was cDNA or gDNA that came from T cells, B-cell-depleted T cells, or PBMCs.

Original handling: Estimation of nucleated cell counts relied on the amplification of reference gene primers. Generated by immunoSEQ multiplex PCR, the TCRdb table keeps only in-frame clones and is missing some. V and J calls and clone size are given by that table; D and trimming were obtained from the DNA. The profile shows roughly 27,000 clones, approximately 80% of them singletons. With 0 bases removed from V and 8 bases from J, the gap between germline ends came to 11 bases. This CDR3 comprises 14 residues. The germline V gene encodes CDR1 MNHEY and CDR2 SVGAGI. The chain links TRBV6-5 to TRBJ2-4; maybe TRBD2 (6 bases). Specimen: peripheral blood. This sequence was found in an elderly man with active or convalescent COVID-19. The CDR3 protein is CASSYSPGEYIQYF. As DNA, the CDR3 is TGTGCCAGCAGTTACTCCCCGGGGGAATACATTCAGTACTTC.